These 21 T cell receptor beta chains share one sample of origin, sequenced in a study of blood T cells in healthy people across ages (dated by TCRdb to between 2015 and 2017). The protocol used for the library was 5' RACE. The instrument given in TCRdb is Illumina HiSeq 2500. The second PCR ran for about 7 to 11 cycles and used a J-beta primer mix along with a sample-barcoded 5' primer. TCRdb reanalyzed the raw reads on its own, using fastp at Q25 for trimming and MiXCR for clone calling, and kept in-frame beta chains. Entries that share a CDR3 protein sequence are merged under the most common genes and DNA. Present in this sample are about a million distinct CDR3 sequences, around 48% of which were seen just once. The ten largest clonotypes hold 10% to 15% of the sample. Sequencing was done on a sample of blood. These receptor sequences come from a man aged 25 to 40 in good health.

A few counts support this clonotype. The chain has TRBV2 and TRBJ1-6, with D unresolved. CDR1 is SNHLY and CDR2 is FYNNEI in the germline V gene. The CDR3 covers 15 residues. The ends were cut back, 6 bases at V and 0 bases at J, with 9 bases in the middle. The CDR3, as DNA: TGTGCCAGCAGGAAAGAAGGCTCCTATAATTCACCCCTCCACTTT. It translates to CASRKEGSYNSPLHF.

This clonotype was counted a few times. The chain couples TRBV6-5 to TRBJ2-1; 11 positions agree with TRBD2. The CDR3 loop spans 17 amino acids. The J segment lost 6 bases and the V segment lost 2 bases, leaving 9 bases of the junction unmatched. The germline gives CDR1 MNHEY, CDR2 SVGAGI. CDR3 coding DNA: TGTGCCAGCAGTTACGCACTAGCGGGGGAATTCGCCAATGAGCAGTTCTTC. Translated, it gives CASSYALAGEFANEQFF.

On this clonotype itself: A read error may account for a junction end that differs from germline. The chain uses TRBV28 and TRBJ2-3; D possibly corresponds to TRBD2 (6 bases). This CDR3 spans 17 amino acids. The V gene's germline CDR1 is MDHEN and CDR2 SYDVKM. CDR3 nucleotide sequence: TGTGCCAGTCCCCCTATGGGGTTAGCGGCTAGCACAGAGACGCAGTATTTT. It specifies CASPPMGLAASTETQYF.

The chain joins TRBV6-6 to TRBJ2-7; the match to TRBD1 covers 9 bases. CDR3 length: 14 amino acids. Germline V gives CDR1 MNHNY, CDR2 SVGAGI (reference sequence). V trimming: 2 bases; J trimming: 6 bases; junction bases outside the gene matches: 5. Here the CDR3 reads CASSYILTGGEQYF. For the CDR3, the DNA is TGTGCCAGCAGTTACATCCTGACAGGGGGCGAGCAGTACTTC.

There are a few counts of this clonotype. The V and J genes are TRBV29-1 and TRBJ2-3; a possible D gene is TRBD2 (5 bases). The CDR3 is made up of 11 amino acids. V shed 6 bases and J shed 6 bases, with 10 bases lying between them. The germline V gene encodes CDR1 SQVTM and CDR2 ANQGSEA. The CDR3 region has the DNA TGCAGCGTGGCGGGCTTGGATACGCAGTATTTT. Translation: CSVAGLDTQYF.

The chain employs TRBV5-1 and TRBJ2-4, with 7 bases identical to TRBD1. After removal of 4 bases from V and 1 base from J, the junction contained 11 bases not matched to a gene. The CDR3 consists of 17 residues. Germline V gene sequence: CDR1 SGHRS, CDR2 YFSETQ. The CDR3 DNA is TGCGCCAGCAGCGGTAAGACAGGGTCGCTGGCCAAAAACATTCAGTACTTC. Its protein product is CASSGKTGSLAKNIQYF.

The CDR3 region is CASSLRPSGTDTQYF. The CDR3, as DNA: TGTGCCAGCAGCCTAAGGCCAAGCGGCACAGATACGCAGTATTTT. The gene calls are TRBV4-2 and TRBJ2-3; D gene unclear. CDR1 and CDR2 (germline): LGHNA, YNFKEQ. The CDR3 spans 15 residues. V gave up 4 bases and J gave up 1 base, with 12 bases separating them.

The J gene is TRBJ2-2, the V gene TRBV9; 7 bases agree with TRBD1. This CDR3 has 14 residues. With 4 bases clipped from V and 6 bases from J, the junction kept 6 bases outside the gene matches. The germline CDR1 and CDR2 sequences are SGDLS and YYNGEE. CDR3 loop: CASSPQTGPGELFF. CDR3 nucleotide sequence: TGTGCCAGCAGCCCCCAGACAGGGCCCGGGGAGCTGTTTTTT. Filled out from reference TRBV9 and TRBJ2-2, the complete variable domain reads DSGVTQTPKHLITATGQRVTLRCSPRSGDLSVYWYQQSLDQGLQFLIQYYNGEERAKGNILERFSAQQFPDLHSELNLSSLELGDSALYFCASSPQTGPGELFFGEGSRLTVL.

V gene TRBV25-1 combines with J gene TRBJ1-2, with D possibly being TRBD1 (6 bases). CDR3 length: 14 amino acids. Germline loops: CDR1 MGHDK, CDR2 SYGVNS. Trimming stripped 3 bases from V and 8 bases from J, with 16 bases between. CDR3 DNA: TGTGCCAGCAGTGATCCGCAGGGGTTGCGGGGCTACACCTTC. Translating it yields CASSDPQGLRGYTF.

The gene calls are TRBV12-3 or TRBV12-4 and TRBJ2-5, with D possibly TRBD2 on 6 matching bases. The CDR3 extends over 16 amino acids. V lost 11 bases to trimming and J lost 2 bases, with 24 bases between them. CDR3 amino acids: CAVALKAGFPQETQYF. CDR3 nucleotides: TGTGCCGTCGCTTTAAAGGCGGGGTTCCCACAAGAGACCCAGTACTTC.

This chain links TRBV11-2 with TRBJ2-3, with 11 bases fitting TRBD2. V dropped 2 bases and J dropped 6; count of bases not matched to a gene: 10. CDR1 is SGHAT, CDR2 FQNNGV, per germline. The CDR3 runs 17 residues. The CDR3 bases are TGTGCCAGCAGCTTATGGGTAGCGGGGGGGCCTGAGGATACGCAGTATTTT. Its protein is CASSLWVAGGPEDTQYF. The complete variable domain, with remaining parts taken from reference TRBV11-2 and TRBJ2-3, reads EAGVAQSPRYKIIEKRQSVAFWCNPISGHATLYWYQQILGQGPKLLIQFQNNGVVDDSQLPKDRFSAERLKGVDSTLKIQPAKLEDSAVYLCASSLWVAGGPEDTQYFGPGTRLTVL.

This clonotype was counted at least ten times. The rearrangement joins TRBV25-1 to TRBJ2-7; 8 nucleotides agree with TRBD1. V was clipped by 5 bases and J by 4 bases; unmatched bases: 10. The CDR3 extends over 15 amino acids. Germline CDR1 reads MGHDK; CDR2 reads SYGVNS. The CDR3 protein is CASSSRQGSGYEQYF. For the CDR3, the DNA is TGTGCCAGCAGTTCAAGACAGGGGTCGGGGTACGAGCAGTACTTC.

This clonotype was seen a handful of times. At one end, the junction sequence differs from germline, possibly due to a read error. The chain recombines TRBV9 with TRBJ2-1; possibly TRBD1 for D (5 bases). From germline, CDR1 is SGDLS and CDR2 YYNGEE. The CDR3 contains 12 residues. The CDR3 region has the DNA TGTGCCAGCAGCGTAGCAGGGAATGAGCGGTTCTTC. Translating it yields CASSVAGNERFF. The variable domain in full, with the rest retrieved from reference TRBV9 and TRBJ2-1, is DSGVTQTPKHLITATGQRVTLRCSPRSGDLSVYWYQQSLDQGLQFLIQYYNGEERAKGNILERFSAQQFPDLHSELNLSSLELGDSALYFCASSVAGNERFFGPGTRLTVL.

Only a few counts were recorded for this clonotype. The V and J genes are TRBV6-5 and TRBJ2-7; 8 bases agree with TRBD2. CDR3 length: 16 residues. The J segment lost 2 bases and the V segment lost 6 bases, leaving 12 bases of the junction unmatched. Per the germline V gene, CDR1 is MNHEY and CDR2 is SVGAGI. The CDR3 region is CASRQGGGMTTYEQYF. The CDR3 DNA sequence: TGTGCCAGCAGGCAGGGCGGGGGGATGACAACCTACGAGCAGTACTTC.

This clonotype was seen a handful of times. The CDR3: CSASGKGRISYNEQFF. CDR3 bases: TGCAGTGCTAGTGGGAAAGGCCGAATCTCCTACAATGAGCAGTTCTTC. The chain employs TRBV20-1 and TRBJ2-1; no reliable D call. Germline V gene lookup returns CDR1 DFQATT and CDR2 SNEGSKA (reference sequence). The CDR3 is made up of 16 amino acids. Trimming cost V 3 bases and J 0 bases, with 15 bases left between them.

This clonotype was counted only a few times. The rearrangement uses TRBV10-3 and TRBJ2-7, with D perhaps matching TRBD1 or TRBD2 (6 bases each). Germline-derived CDR1 and CDR2 are ENHRY and SYGVKD. V lost 7 bases, J lost 3 bases, and 16 bases lay in between. CDR3 length: 14 amino acids. The CDR3, as DNA: TGTGCCATCACCCCTGGGGGGCAGAGCTACGAGCAGTACTTC. Its protein is CAITPGGQSYEQYF.

This rearrangement joins TRBV5-1 to TRBJ2-5; 8 bases match TRBD1. The CDR3 loop spans 16 amino acids. Trimming at V came to 0 bases and at J to 4 bases, leaving 8 bases not matched to a gene. Germline V gives CDR1 SGHRS, CDR2 YFSETQ. This chain's CDR3 is CASSLDGRGLGETQYF. DNA of the CDR3: TGCGCCAGCAGCTTGGATGGCAGGGGGCTTGGAGAGACCCAGTACTTC.

The chain carries TRBV24-1 and TRBJ2-3; D may match TRBD1 or TRBD2 (5 bases each). V gave up 9 bases and J gave up 1 base, with 10 bases separating them. The CDR3 extends over 13 amino acids. Germline lookup yields CDR1 KGHDR and CDR2 SFDVKD. CDR3 in DNA: TGTGCCACCGGGGGTCCCGGCACAGATACGCAGTATTTT. It yields the protein CATGGPGTDTQYF.

The rearrangement links TRBV29-1 to TRBJ1-2; D is undetermined. The CDR3 is 13 residues long. Germline CDR1 is SQVTM and CDR2 is ANQGSEA. V lost 3 bases and J lost 4, with 12 bases in between. The CDR3: CSVDPPGGYGYTF. The CDR3 DNA sequence: TGCAGCGTTGACCCCCCGGGAGGCTATGGCTACACCTTC.

The V gene is TRBV7-2, the J gene TRBJ1-4; TRBD1 matches at 8 bases. The J segment lost 6 bases and the V segment lost 4 bases, leaving 4 bases of the junction unmatched. CDR3 length: 14 amino acids. The germline CDR1 and CDR2 sequences are SGHTA and FQGNSA. The DNA for the CDR3 is TGTGCCAGCAGCTCGACAGGGGATGATGAAAAACTGTTTTTT. Protein sequence: CASSSTGDDEKLFF.

The genes are TRBV10-3 and TRBJ2-1; TRBD1 might be the D (6 bases). This CDR3 is 15 amino acids long. Trimming pared 3 bases from V and 5 bases from J, leaving 14 bases between. CDR1 and CDR2 (germline): ENHRY, SYGVKD. CDR3 in amino acids: CAISDTDSKNNEQFF. CDR3 nucleotides: TGTGCCATCAGTGACACGGACAGTAAAAACAATGAGCAGTTCTTC.